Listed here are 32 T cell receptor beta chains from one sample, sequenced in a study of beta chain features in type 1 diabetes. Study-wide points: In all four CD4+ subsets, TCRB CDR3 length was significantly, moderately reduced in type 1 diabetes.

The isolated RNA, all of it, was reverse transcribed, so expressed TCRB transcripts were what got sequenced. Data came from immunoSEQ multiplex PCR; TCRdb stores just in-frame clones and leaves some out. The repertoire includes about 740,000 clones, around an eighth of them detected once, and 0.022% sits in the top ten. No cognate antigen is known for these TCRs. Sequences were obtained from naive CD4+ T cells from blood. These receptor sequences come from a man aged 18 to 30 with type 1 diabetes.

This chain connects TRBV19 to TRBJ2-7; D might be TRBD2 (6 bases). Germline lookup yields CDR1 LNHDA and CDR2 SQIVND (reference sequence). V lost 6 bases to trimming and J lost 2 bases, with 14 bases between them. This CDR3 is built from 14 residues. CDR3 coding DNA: TGTGCCAGTAGCCCTCTAGCGACAACCTACGAGCAGTACTTC. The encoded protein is CASSPLATTYEQYF.

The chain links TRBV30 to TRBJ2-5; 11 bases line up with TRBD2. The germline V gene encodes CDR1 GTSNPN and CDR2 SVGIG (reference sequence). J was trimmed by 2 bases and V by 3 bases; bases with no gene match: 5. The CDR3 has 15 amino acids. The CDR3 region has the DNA TGTGCCTGGAGCCGACTAGCGGGGAGACAAGAGACCCAGTACTTC. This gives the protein CAWSRLAGRQETQYF. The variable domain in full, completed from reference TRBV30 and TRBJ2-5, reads SQTIHQWPATLVQPVGSPLSLECTVEGTSNPNLYWYRQAAGRGLQLLFYSVGIGQISSEVPQNLSASRPQDRQFILSSKKLLLSDSGFYLCAWSRLAGRQETQYFGPGTRLLVL.

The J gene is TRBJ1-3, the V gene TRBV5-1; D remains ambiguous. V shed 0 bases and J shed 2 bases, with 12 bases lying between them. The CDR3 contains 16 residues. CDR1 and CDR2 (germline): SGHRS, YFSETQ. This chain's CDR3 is CASSLGIGRPGNTIYF. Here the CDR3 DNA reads TGCGCCAGCAGCTTGGGTATCGGGCGCCCTGGAAACACCATATATTTT.

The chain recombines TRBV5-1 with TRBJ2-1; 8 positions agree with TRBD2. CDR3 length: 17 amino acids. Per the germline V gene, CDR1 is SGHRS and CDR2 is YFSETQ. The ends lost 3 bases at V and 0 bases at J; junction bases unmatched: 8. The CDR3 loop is CASSSSGGLGSYNEQFF. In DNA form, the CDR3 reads TGCGCCAGCAGCTCCAGCGGGGGCCTAGGCTCCTACAATGAGCAGTTCTTC.

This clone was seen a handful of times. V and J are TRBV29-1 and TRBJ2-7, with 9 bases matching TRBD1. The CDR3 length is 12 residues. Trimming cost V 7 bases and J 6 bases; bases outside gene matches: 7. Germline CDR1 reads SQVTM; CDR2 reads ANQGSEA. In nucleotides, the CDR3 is TGCAGCGCTCTACAGGGGGCGGTCGAGCAGTACTTC. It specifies CSALQGAVEQYF.

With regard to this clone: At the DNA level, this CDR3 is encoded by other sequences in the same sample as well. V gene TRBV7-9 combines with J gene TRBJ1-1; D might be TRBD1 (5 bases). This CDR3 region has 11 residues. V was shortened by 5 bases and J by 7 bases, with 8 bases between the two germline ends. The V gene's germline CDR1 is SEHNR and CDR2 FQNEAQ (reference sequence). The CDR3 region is CASSPDSEAFF. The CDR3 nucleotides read TGTGCCAGCAGCCCCGACAGTGAAGCTTTCTTT.

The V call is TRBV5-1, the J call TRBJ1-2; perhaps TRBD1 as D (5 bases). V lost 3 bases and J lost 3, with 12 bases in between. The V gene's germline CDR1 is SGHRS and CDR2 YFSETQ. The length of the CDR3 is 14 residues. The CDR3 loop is CASSSRDDDYGYTF. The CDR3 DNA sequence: TGCGCCAGCAGCTCGAGGGACGACGACTATGGCTACACCTTC.

DNA of the CDR3: TGCAGCGTTGGGGGGGGCGAGGTGGCACCCCTCCACTTT. Its translation: CSVGGGEVAPLHF. The rearrangement joins TRBV29-1 to TRBJ1-6, with D tentatively TRBD1 (6 bases). The V gene's germline CDR1 is SQVTM and CDR2 ANQGSEA. The V end lost 4 bases, the J end lost 11 bases, and 15 bases lay between the germline ends. This CDR3 spans 13 amino acids.

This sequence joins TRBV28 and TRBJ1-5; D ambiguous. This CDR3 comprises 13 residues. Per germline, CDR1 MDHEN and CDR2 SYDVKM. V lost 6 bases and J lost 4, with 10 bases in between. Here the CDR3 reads CASSPTTNQPQHF. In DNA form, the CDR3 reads TGTGCCAGCAGCCCTACTACTAATCAGCCCCAGCATTTT.

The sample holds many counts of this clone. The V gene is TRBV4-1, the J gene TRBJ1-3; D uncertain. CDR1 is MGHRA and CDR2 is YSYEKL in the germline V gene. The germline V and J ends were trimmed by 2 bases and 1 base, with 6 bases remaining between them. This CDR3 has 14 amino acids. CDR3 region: CASSQWESGNTIYF. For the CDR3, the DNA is TGCGCCAGCAGCCAATGGGAGTCTGGAAACACCATATATTTT.

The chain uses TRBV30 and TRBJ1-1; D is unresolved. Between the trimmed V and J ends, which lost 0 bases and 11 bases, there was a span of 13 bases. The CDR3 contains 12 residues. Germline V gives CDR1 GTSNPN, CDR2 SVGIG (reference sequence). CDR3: CAWSVYVIGAFF. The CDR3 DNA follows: TGTGCCTGGAGTGTATACGTGATTGGGGCTTTCTTT.

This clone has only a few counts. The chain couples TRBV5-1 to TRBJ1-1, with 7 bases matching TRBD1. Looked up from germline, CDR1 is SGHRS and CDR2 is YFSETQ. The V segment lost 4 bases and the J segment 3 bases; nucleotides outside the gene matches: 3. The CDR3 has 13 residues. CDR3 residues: CASSTGQDTEAFF. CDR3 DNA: TGCGCCAGCAGCACCGGACAGGACACTGAAGCTTTCTTT.

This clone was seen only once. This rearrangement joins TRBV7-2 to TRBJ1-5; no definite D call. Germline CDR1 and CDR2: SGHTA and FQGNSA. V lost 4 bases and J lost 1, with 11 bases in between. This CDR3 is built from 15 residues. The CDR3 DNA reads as TGTGCCAGCAGCTATCTCCTGGGGAGCAATCAGCCCCAGCATTTT. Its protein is CASSYLLGSNQPQHF.

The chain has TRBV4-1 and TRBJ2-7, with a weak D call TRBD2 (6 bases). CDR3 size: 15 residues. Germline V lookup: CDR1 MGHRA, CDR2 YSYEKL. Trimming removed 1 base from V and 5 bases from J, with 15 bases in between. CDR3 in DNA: TGCGCCAGCAGCCAAGTCGCTGGAGGGGCGAACGAGCAGTACTTC. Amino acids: CASSQVAGGANEQYF.

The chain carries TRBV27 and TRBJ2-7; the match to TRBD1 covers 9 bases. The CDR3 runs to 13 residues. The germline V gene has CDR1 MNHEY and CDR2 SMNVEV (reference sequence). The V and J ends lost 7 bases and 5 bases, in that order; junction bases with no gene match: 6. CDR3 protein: CASKGTGNDEQYF. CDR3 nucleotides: TGTGCCAGCAAAGGGACAGGGAACGACGAGCAGTACTTC.

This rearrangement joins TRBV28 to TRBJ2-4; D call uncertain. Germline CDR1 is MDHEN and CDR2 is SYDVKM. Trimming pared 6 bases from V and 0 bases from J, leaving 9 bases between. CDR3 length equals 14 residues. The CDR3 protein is CASRRGLAKNIQYF. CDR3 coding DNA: TGTGCCAGCAGGAGAGGCTTAGCCAAAAACATTCAGTACTTC.

The CDR3 reads CSVAQGLSTAYEQYF. DNA of the CDR3: TGCAGCGTTGCCCAGGGACTGTCAACAGCCTACGAGCAGTACTTC. The gene calls are TRBV29-1 and TRBJ2-5; weak D call: TRBD2 (6 bases). The J call may be faulty, since TRBJ2-7 better matches the DNA end. Germline CDR1 is SQVTM and CDR2 is ANQGSEA. The CDR3 sequence is 15 residues long.

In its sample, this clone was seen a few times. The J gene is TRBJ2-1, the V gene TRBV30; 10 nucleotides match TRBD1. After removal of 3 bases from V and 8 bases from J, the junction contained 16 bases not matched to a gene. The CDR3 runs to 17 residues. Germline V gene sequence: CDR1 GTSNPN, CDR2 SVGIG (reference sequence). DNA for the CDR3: TGTGCCTGGAGCGCACTAGGGCGGGACAGGGGATTCCATGAGCAGTTCTTC. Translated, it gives CAWSALGRDRGFHEQFF.

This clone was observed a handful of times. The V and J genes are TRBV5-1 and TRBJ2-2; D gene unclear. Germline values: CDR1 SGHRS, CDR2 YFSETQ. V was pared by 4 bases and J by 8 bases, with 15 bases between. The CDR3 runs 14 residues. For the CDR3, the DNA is TGCGCCAGCAGCCCCCGGGTCTCCGGTGGGGAGCTGTTTTTT. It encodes CASSPRVSGGELFF.

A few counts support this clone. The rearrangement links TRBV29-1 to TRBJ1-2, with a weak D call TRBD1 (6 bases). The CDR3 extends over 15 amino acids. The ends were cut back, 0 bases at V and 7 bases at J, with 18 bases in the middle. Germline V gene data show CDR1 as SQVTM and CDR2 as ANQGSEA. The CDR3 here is CSVEDGGREASGYTF. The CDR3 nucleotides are TGCAGCGTTGAAGATGGGGGGCGGGAGGCCTCTGGCTACACCTTC.

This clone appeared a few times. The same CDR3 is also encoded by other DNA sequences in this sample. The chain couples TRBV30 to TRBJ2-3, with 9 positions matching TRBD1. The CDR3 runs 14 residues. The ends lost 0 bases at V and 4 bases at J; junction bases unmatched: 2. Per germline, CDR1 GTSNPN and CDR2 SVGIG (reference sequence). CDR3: CAWSVGQGSDTQYF. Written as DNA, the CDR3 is TGTGCCTGGAGTGTGGGACAGGGCTCAGATACGCAGTATTTT.

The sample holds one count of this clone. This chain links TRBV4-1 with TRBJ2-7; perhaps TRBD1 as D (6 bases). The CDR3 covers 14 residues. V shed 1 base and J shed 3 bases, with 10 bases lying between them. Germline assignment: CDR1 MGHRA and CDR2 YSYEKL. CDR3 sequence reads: CASSQVGASYEQYF. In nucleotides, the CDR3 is TGCGCCAGCAGCCAAGTGGGGGCCAGCTACGAGCAGTACTTC.

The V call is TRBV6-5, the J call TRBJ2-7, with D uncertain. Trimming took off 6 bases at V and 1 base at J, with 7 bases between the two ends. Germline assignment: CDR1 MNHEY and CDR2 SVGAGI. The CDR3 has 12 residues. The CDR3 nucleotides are TGTGCCAGCAGGGGGAAGTCCTACGAGCAGTACTTC. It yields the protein CASRGKSYEQYF.

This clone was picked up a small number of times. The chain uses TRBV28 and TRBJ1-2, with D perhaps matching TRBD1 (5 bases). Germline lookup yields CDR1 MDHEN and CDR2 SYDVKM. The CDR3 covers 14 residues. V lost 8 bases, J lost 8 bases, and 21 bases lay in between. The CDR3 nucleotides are TGTGCCAGCTCCCGCACAGGATTGGCCGGGGGCTACACCTTC. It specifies CASSRTGLAGGYTF.

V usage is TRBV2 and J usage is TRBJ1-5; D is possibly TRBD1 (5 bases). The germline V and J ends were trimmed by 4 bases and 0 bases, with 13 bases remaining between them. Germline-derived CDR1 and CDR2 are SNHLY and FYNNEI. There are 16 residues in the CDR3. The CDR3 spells CASSGVGDLSNQPQHF. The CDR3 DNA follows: TGTGCCAGCAGTGGCGTAGGGGACCTTAGCAATCAGCCCCAGCATTTT.

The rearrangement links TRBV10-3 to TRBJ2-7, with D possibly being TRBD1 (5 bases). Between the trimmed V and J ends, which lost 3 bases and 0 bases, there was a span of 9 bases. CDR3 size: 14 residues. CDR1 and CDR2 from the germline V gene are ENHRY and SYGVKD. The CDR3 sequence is CAISDRASSYEQYF. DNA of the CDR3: TGTGCCATCAGTGACAGGGCGAGCTCCTACGAGCAGTACTTC.

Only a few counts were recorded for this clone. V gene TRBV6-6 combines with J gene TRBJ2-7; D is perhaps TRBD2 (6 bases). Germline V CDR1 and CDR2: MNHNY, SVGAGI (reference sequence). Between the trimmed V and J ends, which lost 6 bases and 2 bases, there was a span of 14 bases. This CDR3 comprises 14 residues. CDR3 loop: CASSSGRGTYEQYF. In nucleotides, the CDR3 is TGTGCCAGCAGCTCAGGGCGCGGGACCTACGAGCAGTACTTC.

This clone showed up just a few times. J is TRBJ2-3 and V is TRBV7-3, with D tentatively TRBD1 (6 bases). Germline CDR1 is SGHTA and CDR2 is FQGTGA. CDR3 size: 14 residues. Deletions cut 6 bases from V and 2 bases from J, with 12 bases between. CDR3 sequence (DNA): TGTGCCAGCAGTAAGGGACACGACACAGATACGCAGTATTTT. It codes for CASSKGHDTDTQYF.

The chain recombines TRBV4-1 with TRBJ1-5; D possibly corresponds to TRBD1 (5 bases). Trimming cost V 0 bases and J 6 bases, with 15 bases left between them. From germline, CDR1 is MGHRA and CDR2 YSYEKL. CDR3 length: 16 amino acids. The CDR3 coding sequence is TGCGCCAGCAGCCAAGAAGGAGGGGCCGGGGGTCAGCCCCAGCATTTT. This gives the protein CASSQEGGAGGQPQHF.

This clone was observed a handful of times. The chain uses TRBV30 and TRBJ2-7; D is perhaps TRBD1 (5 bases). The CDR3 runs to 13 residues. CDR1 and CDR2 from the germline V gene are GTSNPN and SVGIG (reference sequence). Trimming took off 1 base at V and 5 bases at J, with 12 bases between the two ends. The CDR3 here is CAWSGGRGHEQYF. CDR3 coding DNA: TGTGCCTGGAGTGGGGGAAGGGGCCACGAGCAGTACTTC.

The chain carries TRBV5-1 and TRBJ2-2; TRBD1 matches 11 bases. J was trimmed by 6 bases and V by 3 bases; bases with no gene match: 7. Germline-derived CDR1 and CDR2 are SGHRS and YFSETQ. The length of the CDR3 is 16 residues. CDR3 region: CASSSSGTGGSGELFF. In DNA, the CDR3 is TGCGCCAGCAGCTCATCCGGGACAGGGGGATCCGGGGAGCTGTTTTTT.

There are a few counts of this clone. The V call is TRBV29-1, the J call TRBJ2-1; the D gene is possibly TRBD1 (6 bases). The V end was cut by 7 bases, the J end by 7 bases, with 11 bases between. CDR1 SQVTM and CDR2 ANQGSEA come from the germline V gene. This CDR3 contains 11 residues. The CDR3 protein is CSDRVWNEQFF. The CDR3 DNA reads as TGCAGCGACAGGGTTTGGAATGAGCAGTTCTTC.